The 7 T cell receptor beta chains presented below share a single source sample, sequenced in a study of vaccination and CD4 T cells after COVID-19. These TCRs are of unknown antigen specificity. The treatment was: approximately 10-day PBMC culture with coronavirus spike peptide pools or control peptides (ViraFEST assay). Sequenced with the Oncomine TCR Beta short-read assay was DNA taken from cultured CD4+ T cells. In TCRdb, the PCR reads were re-called with MiXCR into one record per CDR3 protein. The sample includes over 11,000 distinct CDR3 sequences, around 55% seen only once; the top ten take roughly 8%. Sequences were derived from CD4+ T cells from blood, cultured in vitro, sampled before SARS-CoV-2 vaccination. Receptor source: a human donor who had recovered from COVID-19.

This clonotype was observed once. Written as DNA, the CDR3 is TGTGCCAGCAGCGCCATTACAGGGATACAAAACATTCAGTACTTC. It encodes CASSAITGIQNIQYF. V gene TRBV7-8 combines with J gene TRBJ2-4, with D tentatively TRBD1 (6 bases). Trimming removed 5 bases at V and 5 bases at J, with 16 bases between. The CDR3 is 15 residues long. Per germline, CDR1 SGHVS and CDR2 FQNEAQ.

This chain links TRBV6-2 or TRBV6-3 with TRBJ2-3; 12 bases are shared with TRBD2. Trimming cost V 6 bases and J 8 bases; bases outside gene matches: 9. CDR3 length: 15 residues. Germline loops: CDR1 MNHEY, CDR2 SVGEGT. The CDR3 protein is CASSHRTSGTGTQYF. The CDR3 DNA reads as TGTGCCAGCAGCCATCGGACTAGCGGGACTGGTACGCAGTATTTT.

The table lists this clonotype with a few counts. This chain uses TRBV29-1 with TRBJ1-1, with unresolved D. CDR1 SQVTM and CDR2 ANQGSEA come from the germline V gene. The length of the CDR3 is 13 residues. V gave up 1 base and J gave up 0 bases, with 6 bases separating them. CDR3 coding DNA: TGCAGCGTTGAAGGGGTCATGAACACTGAAGCTTTCTTT. Its protein product is CSVEGVMNTEAFF.

This clonotype was seen once. CDR3 loop: CASSLITGTVMYEQYF. The CDR3 DNA reads TGTGCCAGCAGTTTAATAACAGGGACGGTAATGTACGAGCAGTACTTC. The chain links TRBV6-5 to TRBJ2-7; tentative D call: TRBD1 (6 bases). The V gene lost 4 bases and the J gene lost 4 bases, with 20 bases spanning the gap. Germline V CDR1 and CDR2: MNHEY, SVGAGI. The CDR3 is made up of 16 amino acids.

V usage is TRBV18 and J usage is TRBJ1-1; TRBD1 aligns across 8 bases. Germline CDR1 is KGHSH and CDR2 is LQKENI. This CDR3 is 14 amino acids long. J lost 1 base, V lost 4 bases, and 2 bases had no gene match. The CDR3 loop is CASSQTGGNTEAFF. In DNA, the CDR3 is TGTGCCAGCTCACAAACAGGGGGGAACACTGAAGCTTTCTTT.

V gene TRBV6-2 or TRBV6-3 combines with J gene TRBJ1-5, with 7 bases fitting TRBD1. With 5 bases clipped from V and 3 bases from J, the junction kept 10 bases outside the gene matches. The CDR3 consists of 16 residues. Germline loops: CDR1 MNHEY, CDR2 SVGEGT. CDR3 in amino acids: CASSNGQEWNNQPQHF. The CDR3 nucleotides read TGTGCCAGCAGTAACGGACAGGAGTGGAACAATCAGCCCCAGCATTTT.

J is TRBJ2-7 and V is TRBV20-1; TRBD2 matches at 8 bases. Per the germline V gene, CDR1 is DFQATT and CDR2 is SNEGSKA (reference sequence). CDR3 length equals 14 residues. Unmatched junction bases numbered 7, after V lost 3 bases and J lost 3 bases. In nucleotides, the CDR3 is TGCAGTGCTAGGGTAGCGGGACCCAACTACGAGCAGTACTTC. It codes for CSARVAGPNYEQYF.